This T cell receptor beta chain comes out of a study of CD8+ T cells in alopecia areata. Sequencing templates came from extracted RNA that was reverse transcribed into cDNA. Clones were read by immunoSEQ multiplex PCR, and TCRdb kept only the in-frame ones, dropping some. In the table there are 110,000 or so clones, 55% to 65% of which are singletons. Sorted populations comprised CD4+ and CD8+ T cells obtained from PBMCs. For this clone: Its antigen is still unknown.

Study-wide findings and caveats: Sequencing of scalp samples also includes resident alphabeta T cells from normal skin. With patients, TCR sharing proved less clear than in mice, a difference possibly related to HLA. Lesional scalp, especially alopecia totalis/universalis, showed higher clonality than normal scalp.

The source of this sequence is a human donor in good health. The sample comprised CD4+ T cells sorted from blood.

CDR3 amino acids: CASSSNPRGLLGQQYF. The CDR3 coding sequence is TGTGCCAGCAGTTCCAACCCCAGGGGGCTCCTAGGACAGCAGTACTTC. The V and J genes are TRBV7-8 and TRBJ2-7, with TRBD1 matching over 8 bases. The CDR3 covers 16 residues. V was clipped by 6 bases and J by 8 bases; unmatched bases: 18. The germline V gene encodes CDR1 SGHVS and CDR2 FQNEAQ.